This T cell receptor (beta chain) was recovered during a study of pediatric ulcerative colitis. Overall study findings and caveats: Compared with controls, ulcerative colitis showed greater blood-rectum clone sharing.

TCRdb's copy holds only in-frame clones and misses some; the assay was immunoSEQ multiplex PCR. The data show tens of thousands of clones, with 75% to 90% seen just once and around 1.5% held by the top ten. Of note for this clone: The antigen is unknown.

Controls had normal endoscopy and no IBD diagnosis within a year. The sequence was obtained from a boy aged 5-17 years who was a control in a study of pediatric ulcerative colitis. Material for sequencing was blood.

The CDR3 bases are TGCGCCAGCAGGAGGACTAGCGGGAGTGGGACAGATACGCAGTATTTT. It is translated as CASRRTSGSGTDTQYF. The rearrangement uses TRBV5-1 and TRBJ2-3; 13 nucleotides match TRBD2. Germline CDR1 reads SGHRS; CDR2 reads YFSETQ. After removal of 5 bases from V and 3 bases from J, the junction contained 6 bases not matched to a gene. This CDR3 is built from 16 residues. The variable domain in full, completed from reference TRBV5-1 and TRBJ2-3, reads KAGVTQTPRYLIKTRGQQVTLSCSPISGHRSVSWYQQTPGQGLQFLFEYFSETQRNKGNFPGRFSGRQFSNSRSEMNVSTLELGDSALYLCASRRTSGSGTDTQYFGPGTRLTVL.